The 29 T cell receptor beta chains below all came from one sample that was sequenced in a study of blood T cell repertoires in COVID-19. The assay was immunoSEQ multiplex PCR, and TCRdb's table has in-frame clones only and misses some. The sample contains roughly 290,000 clones, 70% to 85% of which appear only once. What was sequenced was peripheral blood. The receptor set was obtained from a human donor with COVID-19, enrolled during active disease. The donor label of this sample is uncertain.

The genes are TRBV4-1 and TRBJ2-4; TRBD2 might be the D (5 bases). Trimming pared 1 base from V and 1 base from J, leaving 20 bases between. There are 19 residues in the CDR3. Germline values: CDR1 MGHRA, CDR2 YSYEKL. CDR3 residues: CASSQAAALPRGAKNIQYF. CDR3 nucleotides: TGCGCCAGCAGCCAAGCAGCGGCCCTACCTAGAGGCGCCAAAAACATTCAGTACTTC.

The chain is built from TRBV27 and TRBJ2-7; 7 bases match TRBD1. The CDR3 spans 13 residues. V gave up 3 bases and J gave up 4 bases; unmatched junction bases: 3. Per germline, CDR1 MNHEY and CDR2 SMNVEV (reference sequence). Written as DNA, the CDR3 is TGTGCCAGCAGTTTTAGCAGGGGGTACGAGCAGTACTTC. Translating gives CASSFSRGYEQYF.

J is TRBJ1-2 and V is TRBV27, with 11 nucleotides matching TRBD1. J was trimmed by 0 bases and V by 2 bases; bases with no gene match: 5. The CDR3 is 17 residues long. Germline V gene sequence: CDR1 MNHEY, CDR2 SMNVEV (reference sequence). As DNA, the CDR3 is TGTGCCAGCAGTTTAGGGACAGGGGGACCTGCTAACTATGGCTACACCTTC. This sequence encodes CASSLGTGGPANYGYTF.

The rearrangement uses TRBV11-2 and TRBJ2-7, with 7 bases matching TRBD1. This CDR3 has 15 residues. Trimming at V came to 5 bases and at J to 7 bases, leaving 14 bases not matched to a gene. Germline CDR1 and CDR2: SGHAT and FQNNGV. Here the CDR3 DNA reads TGTGCCAGCAGCCTGAGGACAGGCTCCTTTGGTGAGCAGTACTTC. This encodes CASSLRTGSFGEQYF.

The rearrangement uses TRBV27 and TRBJ1-5, with TRBD1 identical over 9 bases. Germline-derived CDR1 and CDR2 are MNHEY and SMNVEV (reference sequence). V trimming: 1 base; J trimming: 4 bases; junction bases outside the gene matches: 8. This CDR3 comprises 17 residues. CDR3 in amino acids: CASSLLGGQGNNQPQHF. The CDR3 DNA follows: TGTGCCAGCAGTTTATTGGGGGGACAGGGAAATAATCAGCCCCAGCATTTT.

To note about this clone: This same CDR3 is encoded by further DNA sequences in the sample. The chain recombines TRBV7-9 with TRBJ1-1; D ambiguous. Trimming cost V 4 bases and J 0 bases, with 6 bases left between them. Looked up from germline, CDR1 is SEHNR and CDR2 is FQNEAQ (reference sequence). The CDR3 runs 13 residues. The CDR3 protein is CASSYTLNTEAFF. In DNA form, the CDR3 reads TGTGCCAGCAGCTATACACTGAACACTGAAGCTTTCTTT.

The V gene is TRBV6-5, the J gene TRBJ2-2, with TRBD2 as a possible D gene (6 bases). Trimming pared 2 bases from V and 0 bases from J, leaving 7 bases between. CDR3 size: 15 residues. Looked up from germline, CDR1 is MNHEY and CDR2 is SVGAGI. CDR3 loop: CASSYGGTNTGELFF. The CDR3 DNA reads as TGTGCCAGCAGTTACGGCGGGACGAACACCGGGGAGCTGTTTTTT.

The table lists this clone with a count of one. The chain joins TRBV28 to TRBJ2-1; 11 bases fit TRBD1. CDR3 length: 15 residues. With V trimmed by 6 bases and J by 2 bases, 3 bases remained unmatched. The germline gives CDR1 MDHEN, CDR2 SYDVKM. CDR3 DNA sequence: TGTGCCAGCAGACGGACAGGGGGCCCCTACAATGAGCAGTTCTTC. This encodes CASRRTGGPYNEQFF.

V gene TRBV7-2 combines with J gene TRBJ2-3; 7 bases are shared with TRBD2. The V gene end was trimmed by 2 bases and the J gene end by 4 bases; junction bases not matched to a gene: 3. The CDR3 consists of 14 residues. Germline V gives CDR1 SGHTA, CDR2 FQGNSA. The CDR3 sequence: CASSLQAGADTQYF. Written as DNA, the CDR3 is TGTGCCAGCAGCTTACAGGCGGGGGCAGATACGCAGTATTTT.

The chain joins TRBV6-5 to TRBJ1-1; tentative D call: TRBD1 (6 bases). This CDR3 region has 14 residues. Germline V gene data show CDR1 as MNHEY and CDR2 as SVGAGI. V was clipped by 2 bases and J by 6 bases, with 13 bases between them. The CDR3 loop reads CASSYAGASSEAFF. CDR3 DNA: TGTGCCAGCAGTTACGCAGGGGCCTCTTCTGAAGCTTTCTTT.

The gene calls are TRBV28 and TRBJ2-7, with D possibly TRBD2 on 6 matching bases. Trimming left V 3 bases short and J 6 bases short, with 21 bases between. The germline CDR1 and CDR2 sequences are MDHEN and SYDVKM. The CDR3 has 16 amino acids. The CDR3 is CASSFVVAALSGEQYF. The CDR3, as DNA: TGTGCCAGCAGTTTTGTAGTAGCGGCCCTTTCGGGCGAGCAGTACTTC.

The chain couples TRBV6-5 to TRBJ2-7; 10 nucleotides line up with TRBD1. V lost 7 bases, J lost 4 bases, and 7 bases stayed unmatched. CDR1 MNHEY and CDR2 SVGAGI come from the germline V gene. The CDR3 has 14 amino acids. The CDR3: CASMVDRGLYEQYF. CDR3 DNA sequence: TGTGCCAGCATGGTAGACAGGGGGCTATACGAGCAGTACTTC.

The chain combines TRBV2 with TRBJ1-2, with 8 nucleotides matching TRBD1. V was clipped by 6 bases and J by 8 bases; unmatched bases: 8. Looked up from germline, CDR1 is SNHLY and CDR2 is FYNNEI. This CDR3 contains 13 residues. CDR3 protein: CASSQGQEGGYTF. The CDR3 DNA reads as TGTGCCAGCAGCCAGGGACAGGAGGGCGGCTACACCTTC.

The chain carries TRBV4-1 and TRBJ1-5; D might be TRBD1 (5 bases). V was trimmed by 3 bases and J by 7 bases, leaving 19 bases between them. CDR1 is MGHRA and CDR2 is YSYEKL in the germline V gene. This CDR3 is built from 16 residues. CDR3 in DNA: TGCGCCAGCAGCCAGGGCCTCGGCCGACAGATACAGCCCCAGCATTTT. Translated: CASSQGLGRQIQPQHF.

J is TRBJ1-1 and V is TRBV4-3; D perhaps matches TRBD1 (6 bases). Germline-derived CDR1 and CDR2 are LGHNA and YSLEER. CDR3 size: 16 residues. Between the trimmed V and J ends, which lost 0 bases and 4 bases, there was a span of 15 bases. This chain's CDR3 is CASSQDFGGLGTEAFF. The CDR3 coding sequence is TGCGCCAGCAGCCAAGATTTCGGGGGGCTCGGCACTGAAGCTTTCTTT.

This sequence joins TRBV11-3 and TRBJ1-1; TRBD1 is a possible D gene (5 bases). Germline lookup yields CDR1 SGHNT and CDR2 YENEEA. The length of the CDR3 is 13 residues. The V gene lost 4 bases and the J gene lost 1 base, with 7 bases spanning the gap. The DNA of the CDR3 is TGTGCCAGCAGCTATCAGGGGAACACTGAAGCTTTCTTT. It is translated as CASSYQGNTEAFF.

This clone has a handful of counts. J is TRBJ1-1 and V is TRBV2, with 7 positions matching TRBD1. CDR3 length: 13 amino acids. Germline V lookup: CDR1 SNHLY, CDR2 FYNNEI. Losses at the gene ends were 4 bases for V and 3 bases for J; bases not matched to a gene: 2. The CDR3: CASSADRDTEAFF. The CDR3 DNA reads TGTGCCAGCAGTGCTGACAGGGACACTGAAGCTTTCTTT.

This sequence joins TRBV6-4 and TRBJ2-7; 8 bases map to TRBD2. Unmatched junction bases numbered 10, after V lost 0 bases and J lost 0 bases. The CDR3 is 18 residues long. Germline V gene sequence: CDR1 MRHNA, CDR2 SNTAGT. The CDR3 bases are TGTGCCAGCAGTGACTCGATTCAGGCTAGCGGGTTCTCCTACGAGCAGTACTTC. This codes for CASSDSIQASGFSYEQYF.

The V and J genes are TRBV5-5 and TRBJ1-1; D uncertain. Trimming removed 0 bases at V and 5 bases at J, with 11 bases between. Germline V gene sequence: CDR1 SGHKS, CDR2 YYEKEE (reference sequence). The CDR3 sequence is 14 residues long. The DNA for the CDR3 is TGTGCCAGCAGCTTGGTTGGAGGGATGACTGAAGCTTTCTTT. Translating gives CASSLVGGMTEAFF. The full variable domain, completed using reference TRBV5-5 and TRBJ1-1, is DAGVTQSPTHLIKTRGQQVTLRCSPISGHKSVSWYQQVLGQGPQFIFQYYEKEERGRGNFPDRFSARQFPNYSSELNVNALLLGDSALYLCASSLVGGMTEAFFGQGTRLTVV.

The chain links TRBV19 to TRBJ1-2, with 8 bases aligning to TRBD1. In germline, CDR1 is LNHDA, CDR2 SQIVND (reference sequence). The V segment lost 2 bases and the J segment 10 bases; nucleotides outside the gene matches: 3. The CDR3 covers 12 residues. In DNA, the CDR3 is TGTGCCAGTAGTATATGGGACAGGTCCTACACCTTC. Translation gives CASSIWDRSYTF.

The chain couples TRBV13 to TRBJ2-1; weak D call: TRBD1 (6 bases). CDR3 length: 17 residues. CDR1 and CDR2 from the germline V gene are PRHDT and FYEKMQ (reference sequence). Trimming removed 7 bases at V and 0 bases at J, with 19 bases between. The CDR3: CASTERGGSSSYNEQFF. In DNA, the CDR3 is TGTGCCAGCACAGAGCGTGGGGGCTCCAGCTCCTACAATGAGCAGTTCTTC.

The J gene is TRBJ2-1, the V gene TRBV18; TRBD2 agrees at 14 bases. The CDR3 sequence is 15 residues long. Germline V gene sequence: CDR1 KGHSH, CDR2 LQKENI. After removal of 3 bases from V and 8 bases from J, the junction contained 3 bases not matched to a gene. In DNA, the CDR3 is TGTGCCAGCTCACCGGGACTAGCGGGAGTAGATGAGCAGTTCTTC. Translation gives CASSPGLAGVDEQFF.

This clone occurred once. The CDR3 spells CASSTDNNYGYTF. Written as DNA, the CDR3 is TGTGCCAGCAGTACGGACAACAACTATGGCTACACCTTC. This chain uses TRBV5-4 with TRBJ1-2, with a weak D call TRBD1 (5 bases). This CDR3 contains 13 residues. Germline lookup yields CDR1 SGHNT and CDR2 YYREEE (reference sequence). V lost 5 bases, J lost 2 bases, and 10 bases lay in between.

This clone was counted only a few times. This chain connects TRBV30 to TRBJ1-5; weak D call: TRBD1 (6 bases). This CDR3 comprises 13 residues. The V end was cut by 5 bases, the J end by 5 bases, with 13 bases between. Per the germline V gene, CDR1 is GTSNPN and CDR2 is SVGIG (reference sequence). CDR3 DNA sequence: TGTGCCTGGGGCCAGGGGATGTATCAGCCCCAGCATTTT. Its translation: CAWGQGMYQPQHF.

The gene calls are TRBV7-8 and TRBJ1-6; no clear D. V lost 4 bases, J lost 8 bases, and 15 bases lay in between. This CDR3 has 15 residues. Germline V gene lookup returns CDR1 SGHVS and CDR2 FQNEAQ. CDR3 residues: CASSSGYPRDSPLHF. CDR3 nucleotides: TGTGCCAGCAGCTCCGGCTACCCGCGGGATTCACCCCTCCACTTT.

V usage is TRBV7-9 and J usage is TRBJ1-2; 10 bases are shared with TRBD1. The CDR3 totals 17 residues. J lost 8 bases, V lost 0 bases, and 12 bases had no gene match. CDR1 is SEHNR, CDR2 FQNEAQ, per germline (reference sequence). CDR3 protein: CASSLATDRGQGGGYTF. CDR3 nucleotides: TGTGCCAGCAGCTTAGCGACCGACAGGGGGCAGGGGGGCGGCTACACCTTC.

Concerning this clone: Different DNA sequences within this sample yield the same CDR3. This chain connects TRBV5-6 to TRBJ2-1; 8 positions match TRBD1. CDR3 size: 16 residues. The trim removed 3 bases at V and 4 bases at J, leaving 9 bases unmatched. The V gene's germline CDR1 is SGHDT and CDR2 YYEEEE. The CDR3 sequence is CASSSKGDRTYNEQFF. The CDR3 DNA reads as TGTGCCAGCAGCTCGAAGGGGGACAGGACTTACAATGAGCAGTTCTTC.

Comments on this clone: The same CDR3 also results from other DNA sequences found in this sample. The rearrangement joins TRBV27 to TRBJ1-1, with D possibly TRBD1 on 6 matching bases. Per the germline V gene, CDR1 is MNHEY and CDR2 is SMNVEV (reference sequence). This CDR3 has 14 amino acids. V was clipped by 2 bases and J by 4 bases, with 11 bases between them. CDR3 residues: CASSLNRVGTEAFF. As DNA, the CDR3 is TGTGCCAGCAGTTTAAACAGGGTAGGCACTGAAGCTTTCTTT.

This sequence joins TRBV3-1 (or the pseudogene TRBV3-2) and TRBJ2-7; 8 bases align to TRBD1. Germline CDR1 LGHDT, CDR2 YNNKEL (reference sequence). V lost 4 bases, J lost 10 bases, and 3 bases stayed unmatched. The CDR3 runs to 11 residues. The chain's CDR3 is CASSPGTGQYF. In DNA, the CDR3 is TGTGCCAGCAGCCCGGGGACAGGTCAGTACTTC.